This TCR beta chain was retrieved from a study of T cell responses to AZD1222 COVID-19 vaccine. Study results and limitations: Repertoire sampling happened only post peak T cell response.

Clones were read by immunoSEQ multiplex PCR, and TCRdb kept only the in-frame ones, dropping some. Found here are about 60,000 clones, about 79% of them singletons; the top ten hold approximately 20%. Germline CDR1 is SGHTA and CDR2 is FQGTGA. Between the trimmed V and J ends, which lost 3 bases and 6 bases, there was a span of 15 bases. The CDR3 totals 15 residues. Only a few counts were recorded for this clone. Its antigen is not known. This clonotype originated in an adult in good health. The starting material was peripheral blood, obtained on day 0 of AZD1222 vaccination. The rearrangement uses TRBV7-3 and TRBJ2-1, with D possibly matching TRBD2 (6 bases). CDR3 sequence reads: CASSFRDSSPNEQFF. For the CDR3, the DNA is TGTGCCAGCAGCTTCCGGGACTCTAGCCCCAATGAGCAGTTCTTC.